Presented here are 30 T cell receptor beta chains from one specimen sequenced in a study of OX40 agonist ivuxolimab in advanced cancers. Clones were sequenced by immunoSEQ multiplex PCR, and TCRdb holds only the in-frame ones, with some missing. Here the sample spans about 80,000 clones, over 85% being singletons. Sequenced material: CD4+ or CD8+ T cells sorted from blood, taken in a trial of the OX40 agonist ivuxolimab. The receptors originated from an adult with an advanced solid tumor such as melanoma, head and neck, liver or kidney cancer.

The gene calls are TRBV5-4 and TRBJ1-1; no clear D. Germline V CDR1 and CDR2: SGHNT, YYREEE (reference sequence). Between the trimmed V and J ends, which lost 4 bases and 0 bases, there was a span of 13 bases. This CDR3 is 15 amino acids long. The CDR3: CASSPDTNMNTEAFF. In nucleotides, the CDR3 is TGTGCCAGCAGCCCCGATACAAACATGAACACTGAAGCTTTCTTT.

The chain employs TRBV19 and TRBJ2-1, with TRBD2 matching over 13 bases. The CDR3 has 15 residues. CDR1 is LNHDA and CDR2 is SQIVND in the germline V gene (reference sequence). V shed 0 bases, J shed 15 bases, and the junction held 8 bases outside the gene matches. In DNA form, the CDR3 reads TGTGCCAGTAGTATAGATATGACTAGCGGGAGGAGGTCGTTCTTC. Protein product: CASSIDMTSGRRSFF.

The rearrangement joins TRBV6-6 to TRBJ1-2; D unresolved. In germline, CDR1 is MNHNY, CDR2 SVGAGI (reference sequence). V was pared by 6 bases and J by 8 bases, with 10 bases between. The CDR3 loop spans 11 amino acids. CDR3 loop: CASSPDRGYTF. In DNA, the CDR3 is TGTGCCAGCAGCCCCGATCGCGGCTACACCTTC.

The chain recombines TRBV11-2 with TRBJ2-7; 10 bases match TRBD2. Germline V gives CDR1 SGHAT, CDR2 FQNNGV. V was pared by 0 bases and J by 6 bases, with 2 bases of the junction left unmatched. CDR3 size: 14 residues. The CDR3 region is CASSLDSGGLEQYF. The CDR3 DNA reads TGTGCCAGCAGCTTAGATAGCGGGGGGCTCGAGCAGTACTTC.

The chain has TRBV7-2 and TRBJ1-5; perhaps TRBD1 as D (6 bases). V dropped 0 bases and J dropped 0 bases, with 15 bases sitting between them. The CDR3 has 18 residues. Per the germline V gene, CDR1 is SGHTA and CDR2 is FQGNSA. The CDR3 sequence: CASSLASGGGNSNQPQHF. The CDR3 DNA sequence: TGTGCCAGCAGCTTAGCGTCTGGGGGGGGCAATAGCAATCAGCCCCAGCATTTT.

The genes are TRBV6-4 and TRBJ2-1, with TRBD1 identical over 9 bases. Unmatched junction bases numbered 9, after V lost 5 bases and J lost 7 bases. Germline-derived CDR1 and CDR2 are MRHNA and SNTAGT. The CDR3 length is 15 residues. The CDR3 bases are TGTGCCAGCAGTTACCGGGACAGGGCTGGGAATGAGCAGTTCTTC. This encodes CASSYRDRAGNEQFF.

The V and J genes are TRBV5-1 and TRBJ2-3, with D maybe TRBD2 (5 bases). V lost 2 bases to trimming and J lost 1 base, with 11 bases between them. The germline CDR1 and CDR2 sequences are SGHRS and YFSETQ. This CDR3 contains 15 residues. CDR3 coding DNA: TGCGCCAGCAGCTTAGCGGCTCCCCGCACAGATACGCAGTATTTT. Translating it yields CASSLAAPRTDTQYF.

The chain uses TRBV6-5 and TRBJ1-2, with a possible D match to TRBD1 (6 bases). CDR3 length equals 13 residues. Germline CDR1 and CDR2: MNHEY and SVGAGI. The germline V and J ends were trimmed by 6 bases and 4 bases, with 12 bases remaining between them. This CDR3 is CASSPDRSYGYTF. CDR3 coding DNA: TGTGCCAGCAGCCCGGACAGATCCTATGGCTACACCTTC.

The DNA for the CDR3 is TGCGCCAGCAGTGAGGACATTCAGTACTTC. Its translation is CASSEDIQYF. J is TRBJ2-4 and V is TRBV10-2; no firm D call. Germline V gene data show CDR1 as WSHSY and CDR2 as SAAADI. V was clipped by 2 bases and J by 8 bases, with 1 base between them. CDR3 length equals 10 residues.

J is TRBJ1-1 and V is TRBV6-5; D might be TRBD1 (5 bases). This CDR3 is 16 amino acids long. V shed 0 bases and J shed 1 base, with 12 bases lying between them. Germline lookup yields CDR1 MNHEY and CDR2 SVGAGI. This chain's CDR3 is CASSYSMGPWNTEAFF. CDR3 DNA sequence: TGTGCCAGCAGTTACTCGATGGGACCGTGGAACACTGAAGCTTTCTTT.

The chain has TRBV7-6 and TRBJ2-7; maybe TRBD2 (6 bases). Trimming took 7 bases from V and 4 from J, leaving 14 bases between them. CDR1 SGHVS and CDR2 FNYEAQ come from the germline V gene. The CDR3 is made up of 13 amino acids. For the CDR3, the DNA is TGTGCCAGCACCCGGGGGAGTAGTTACGAGCAGTACTTC. This translates into CASTRGSSYEQYF.

The chain recombines TRBV4-1 with TRBJ2-3; 7 nucleotides align to TRBD2. CDR1 is MGHRA and CDR2 is YSYEKL in the germline V gene. V trimming: 1 base; J trimming: 2 bases; junction bases outside the gene matches: 9. The CDR3 length is 17 residues. The CDR3 DNA reads as TGCGCCAGCAGCCAAGGGGTCGGGGGGAGATTCACAGATACGCAGTATTTT. Residues: CASSQGVGGRFTDTQYF.

The rearrangement uses TRBV20-1 and TRBJ2-1, with D uncertain. From germline, CDR1 is DFQATT and CDR2 SNEGSKA (reference sequence). This CDR3 has 11 residues. V was pared by 4 bases and J by 7 bases, with 8 bases between. The CDR3 region is CSATRYNEQFF. The CDR3 coding sequence is TGCAGTGCTACGCGTTATAATGAGCAGTTCTTC.

This chain uses TRBV7-2 with TRBJ2-1; D assignment may be TRBD1 or TRBD2 (5 bases each). Germline values: CDR1 SGHTA, CDR2 FQGNSA. V shed 2 bases and J shed 0 bases, with 14 bases lying between them. This CDR3 is 17 amino acids long. The CDR3 sequence is CASSLTSGGGSYNEQFF. Written as DNA, the CDR3 is TGTGCCAGCAGCTTAACGAGCGGTGGGGGCTCCTACAATGAGCAGTTCTTC.

V usage is TRBV7-3 and J usage is TRBJ2-1; TRBD2 aligns across 10 bases. Unmatched junction bases numbered 1, after V lost 7 bases and J lost 1 base. The CDR3 extends over 14 amino acids. The germline V gene encodes CDR1 SGHTA and CDR2 FQGTGA. CDR3 coding DNA: TGTGCCAGCAAAGCGGGAGGGTCCTACAATGAGCAGTTCTTC. Its protein product is CASKAGGSYNEQFF.

This rearrangement joins TRBV7-3 to TRBJ2-1; a weak D match, TRBD2 (5 bases). The germline V gene has CDR1 SGHTA and CDR2 FQGTGA. The CDR3 runs 14 residues. V shed 1 base and J shed 9 bases, with 13 bases lying between them. CDR3 coding DNA: TGTGCCAGCAGCTTAAACACTAGGACCGGTGAGCAGTTCTTC. As protein: CASSLNTRTGEQFF.

A note on this clone: Since the CDR3 does not end with the conserved phenylalanine or tryptophan, this likely comes from a read error. J is TRBJ2-3 and V is TRBV5-6; D tentatively reads TRBD1 or TRBD2 (5 bases each). The CDR3 is 15 amino acids. CDR1 is SGHDT, CDR2 YYEEEE, per germline. The V end was cut by 2 bases, the J end by 10 bases, with 20 bases between. The CDR3 reads CASSLFGASTDAQYL. CDR3 coding DNA: TGTGCCAGCAGCTTATTCGGGGCTAGCACGGATGCGCAGTATCTT.

This chain's CDR3 is CASSLAGTSGTHEQYF. DNA of the CDR3: TGTGCCAGCAGTTTAGCGGGGACTAGCGGGACCCACGAGCAGTACTTC. The chain couples TRBV28 to TRBJ2-7; 13 nucleotides match TRBD2. CDR1 is MDHEN and CDR2 is SYDVKM in the germline V gene. CDR3 length equals 16 residues. Trimming took 2 bases from V and 5 from J; bases not matched to a gene: 6.

The chain is built from TRBV6-1 and TRBJ1-3; the D gene is possibly TRBD1 (5 bases). The V and J ends lost 6 bases and 0 bases respectively, with 9 bases between them. Germline V gene sequence: CDR1 MNHNS, CDR2 SASEGT. The CDR3 totals 14 residues. DNA of the CDR3: TGTGCCAGCAGGAAACAGGACTCTGGAAACACCATATATTTT. It specifies CASRKQDSGNTIYF.

This chain uses TRBV27 with TRBJ1-3, with D unresolved. Looked up from germline, CDR1 is MNHEY and CDR2 is SMNVEV (reference sequence). V shed 10 bases and J shed 3 bases, with 19 bases lying between them. The CDR3 consists of 15 residues. DNA for the CDR3: TGTGCCATCCAAACTGGGGAAATGGGTGGAAACACCATATATTTT. This gives the protein CAIQTGEMGGNTIYF.

The chain carries TRBV7-9 and TRBJ2-2; possible D gene TRBD2, 6 bases. This CDR3 has 15 residues. Trimming pared 3 bases from V and 6 bases from J, leaving 14 bases between. CDR1 is SEHNR, CDR2 FQNEAQ, per germline (reference sequence). The DNA for the CDR3 is TGTGCCAGCAGCTTGCAGGGCAGGGAGGCCGGGGAGCTGTTTTTT. Translation gives CASSLQGREAGELFF.

The J gene is TRBJ1-2, the V gene TRBV6-5; D is possibly TRBD1 (5 bases). This CDR3 spans 15 amino acids. Trimming left V 3 bases short and J 3 bases short, with 14 bases between. The germline V gene encodes CDR1 MNHEY and CDR2 SVGAGI. The CDR3 loop is CASSYRDTGDYGYTF. In DNA, the CDR3 is TGTGCCAGCAGTTATCGCGACACGGGGGACTATGGCTACACCTTC.

This sequence joins TRBV2 and TRBJ2-1; the match to TRBD2 covers 15 bases. Germline V gene lookup returns CDR1 SNHLY and CDR2 FYNNEI. The CDR3 spans 14 residues. The J segment lost 9 bases and the V segment lost 8 bases, leaving 5 bases of the junction unmatched. Here the CDR3 reads CASEGTSGRSEQFF. The CDR3 DNA is TGTGCCAGCGAGGGGACTAGCGGGAGGAGTGAGCAGTTCTTC.

The chain uses TRBV2 and TRBJ1-5; 7 positions agree with TRBD1. The trim removed 6 bases at V and 4 bases at J, leaving 6 bases unmatched. The CDR3 is 14 residues long. Germline V gene data show CDR1 as SNHLY and CDR2 as FYNNEI. The CDR3 bases are TGTGCCAGCAGCAGGGGGACAGAGAATCAGCCCCAGCATTTT. This sequence encodes CASSRGTENQPQHF.

V and J are TRBV20-1 and TRBJ2-1; no clear D gene. The CDR3 sequence is 11 residues long. The ends were cut back, 4 bases at V and 9 bases at J, with 10 bases in the middle. Germline values: CDR1 DFQATT, CDR2 SNEGSKA (reference sequence). CDR3 region: CSANPAVEQFF. CDR3 DNA sequence: TGCAGTGCTAATCCCGCCGTTGAGCAGTTCTTC.

Here the CDR3 reads CASSVASGSHEQYF. For the CDR3, the DNA is TGTGCCAGCAGCGTAGCCAGCGGGAGCCACGAGCAGTACTTC. V usage is TRBV9 and J usage is TRBJ2-7, with TRBD2 matching 8 bases. After removal of 0 bases from V and 5 bases from J, the junction contained 4 bases not matched to a gene. The CDR3 has 14 residues. Germline values: CDR1 SGDLS, CDR2 YYNGEE. Complete variable domain (other parts from reference TRBV9 and TRBJ2-7): DSGVTQTPKHLITATGQRVTLRCSPRSGDLSVYWYQQSLDQGLQFLIQYYNGEERAKGNILERFSAQQFPDLHSELNLSSLELGDSALYFCASSVASGSHEQYFGPGTRLTVT.

This clone appeared once. V gene TRBV6-6 combines with J gene TRBJ2-3; maybe TRBD2 (5 bases). Germline V gene data show CDR1 as MNHNY and CDR2 as SVGAGI (reference sequence). Trimming took off 10 bases at V and 3 bases at J, with 11 bases between the two ends. CDR3 length: 12 amino acids. In DNA form, the CDR3 reads TGTGCCACAGGACGGGGAACAGATACGCAGTATTTT. It is translated as CATGRGTDTQYF.

V usage is TRBV11-2 and J usage is TRBJ1-1; perhaps TRBD1 as D (6 bases). V was shortened by 5 bases and J by 4 bases, with 14 bases between the two germline ends. This CDR3 region has 14 residues. Germline V gene sequence: CDR1 SGHAT, CDR2 FQNNGV. In DNA form, the CDR3 reads TGTGCCAGCAGCCCAGACAGGTGGAGCACTGAAGCTTTCTTT. Amino acids: CASSPDRWSTEAFF.

This chain joins TRBV5-6 and TRBJ2-2, with 7 nucleotides matching TRBD2. The CDR3 contains 17 residues. Losses at the gene ends were 5 bases for V and 4 bases for J; bases not matched to a gene: 14. Germline CDR1 reads SGHDT; CDR2 reads YYEEEE. The chain's CDR3 is CASSPSGRRVITGELFF. The CDR3 coding sequence is TGTGCCAGCAGTCCTTCCGGGAGGCGGGTGATCACCGGGGAGCTGTTTTTT.

The J gene is TRBJ2-3, the V gene TRBV14; no clear D gene. Looked up from germline, CDR1 is SGHDN and CDR2 is FVKESK. The CDR3 extends over 14 amino acids. V shed 4 bases and J shed 3 bases, with 11 bases lying between them. CDR3 in DNA: TGTGCCAGCAGCCTCCTACCCGGGACAGATACGCAGTATTTT. It specifies CASSLLPGTDTQYF.